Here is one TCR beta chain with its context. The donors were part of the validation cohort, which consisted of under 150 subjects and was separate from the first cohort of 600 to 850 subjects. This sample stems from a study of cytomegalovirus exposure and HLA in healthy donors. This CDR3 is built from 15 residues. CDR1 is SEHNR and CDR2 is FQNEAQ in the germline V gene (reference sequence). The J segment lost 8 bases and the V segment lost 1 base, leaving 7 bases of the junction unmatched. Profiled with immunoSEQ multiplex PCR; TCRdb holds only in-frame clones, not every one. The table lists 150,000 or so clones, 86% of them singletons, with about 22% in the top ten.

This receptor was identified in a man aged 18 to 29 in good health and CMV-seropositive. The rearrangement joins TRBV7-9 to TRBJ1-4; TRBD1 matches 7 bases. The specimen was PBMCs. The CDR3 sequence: CASSLDTSQGEKLFF. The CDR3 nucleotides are TGTGCCAGCAGCTTAGACACCTCACAGGGGGAAAAACTGTTTTTT. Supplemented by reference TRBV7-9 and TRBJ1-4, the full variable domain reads DTGVSQNPRHKITKRGQNVTFRCDPISEHNRLYWYRQTLGQGPEFLTYFQNEAQLEKSRLLSDRFSAERPKGSFSTLEIQRTEQGDSAMYLCASSLDTSQGEKLFFGSGTQLSVL.